These 32 T cell receptor beta chains were sequenced from one sample in a study of T cell responses to AZD1222 COVID-19 vaccine (dated by TCRdb to the early 2020s). The time point label on this specimen signifies: baseline before first vaccination. Reading the label with the study, this specimen's treatment or condition is: meningococcal conjugate vaccine given as trial control. Libraries were prepared through the immunoSEQ multiplex PCR assay. The immuneACCESS repertoire file appears here via TCRdb, limited to in-frame rearrangements. These files lack a portion of the clones; in checked studies, under half of the deficit traces to unresolved V genes, and the cause of the others is not known. The sample data list tens of thousands of clones, and roughly 90% of these were observed just once. The ten largest clones represent roughly 4.5% of the sample. Source: peripheral blood, taken on day 0 of MenACWY control vaccination. These receptors originate from an adult in good health.

This clone occurred a few times. V gene TRBV6-5 combines with J gene TRBJ2-3, with TRBD1 matching over 8 bases. The CDR3 sequence is 15 residues long. Trimming cost V 2 bases and J 4 bases; bases outside gene matches: 5. Germline values: CDR1 MNHEY, CDR2 SVGAGI. The DNA for the CDR3 is TGTGCCAGCAGTTACGGCAGGGGGCAGGCAGATACGCAGTATTTT. Encoded protein: CASSYGRGQADTQYF.

The chain combines TRBV27 with TRBJ2-7; 7 nucleotides agree with TRBD2. The J segment lost 7 bases and the V segment lost 4 bases, leaving 7 bases of the junction unmatched. Germline V gene data show CDR1 as MNHEY and CDR2 as SMNVEV (reference sequence). The CDR3 is 13 amino acids. CDR3 sequence: CASSSGSGGEQYF. The CDR3 bases are TGTGCCAGCAGTTCGGGCTCGGGGGGAGAGCAGTACTTC.

The chain carries TRBV28 and TRBJ1-1, with unresolved D. This CDR3 spans 13 amino acids. CDR1 is MDHEN, CDR2 SYDVKM, per germline. V was trimmed by 7 bases and J by 0 bases, leaving 9 bases between them. Here the CDR3 DNA reads TGTGCCAGCAACCCAGCAATGAACACTGAAGCTTTCTTT. It encodes CASNPAMNTEAFF.

J is TRBJ2-4 and V is TRBV7-2, with 7 bases matching TRBD2. In germline, CDR1 is SGHTA, CDR2 FQGNSA. J was trimmed by 0 bases and V by 3 bases; bases with no gene match: 8. The CDR3 is 17 residues long. This CDR3 is CASSFGGGNLAKNIQYF. In nucleotides, the CDR3 is TGTGCCAGCAGCTTCGGGGGAGGGAACTTAGCCAAAAACATTCAGTACTTC.

This chain connects TRBV27 to TRBJ1-4; TRBD1 is a possible D gene (5 bases). V was trimmed by 4 bases and J by 8 bases, leaving 20 bases between them. The CDR3 runs 16 residues. The germline CDR1 and CDR2 sequences are MNHEY and SMNVEV (reference sequence). As DNA, the CDR3 is TGTGCCAGCAGTTCCACCTACGGGACGGGTAGAGAAAAACTGTTTTTT. Its protein product is CASSSTYGTGREKLFF.

In nucleotides, the CDR3 is TGTGCCAGCAGACCGGGACTAGCGGGTACCTACGAGCAGTACTTC. It translates to CASRPGLAGTYEQYF. The J gene is TRBJ2-7, the V gene TRBV7-8, with 12 bases identical to TRBD2. This CDR3 has 15 amino acids. In germline, CDR1 is SGHVS, CDR2 FQNEAQ. After removal of 6 bases from V and 2 bases from J, the junction contained 5 bases not matched to a gene.

This chain uses TRBV7-2 with TRBJ2-7; 9 positions match TRBD1. This CDR3 contains 14 residues. The V gene's germline CDR1 is SGHTA and CDR2 FQGNSA. The V gene end was trimmed by 9 bases and the J gene end by 1 base; junction bases not matched to a gene: 7. This chain's CDR3 is CASSGTGISYEQYF. The CDR3 region has the DNA TGTGCCAGTTCGGGGACAGGGATTTCCTACGAGCAGTACTTC. The full variable domain, completed using reference TRBV7-2 and TRBJ2-7, is GAGVSQSPSNKVTEKGKDVELRCDPISGHTALYWYRQSLGQGLEFLIYFQGNSAPDKSGLPSDRFSAERTGGSVSTLTIQRTQQEDSAVYLCASSGTGISYEQYFGPGTRLTVT.

The gene calls are TRBV6-4 and TRBJ2-1; a possible D gene is TRBD2 (5 bases). The CDR3 spans 17 residues. From germline, CDR1 is MRHNA and CDR2 SNTAGT. V dropped 0 bases and J dropped 2 bases, with 14 bases sitting between them. CDR3 region: CASSDSSRGLPYNEQFF. DNA of the CDR3: TGTGCCAGCAGTGACTCGAGTAGAGGGTTACCCTACAATGAGCAGTTCTTC.

The V gene is TRBV9, the J gene TRBJ2-2, with D perhaps given as TRBD1 or TRBD2 (5 bases each). The CDR3 has 16 amino acids. From germline, CDR1 is SGDLS and CDR2 YYNGEE. Trimming shortened V by 0 bases and J by 4 bases, and 13 bases separated the two germline ends. This chain's CDR3 is CASSVDGGTATGELFF. The CDR3 DNA follows: TGTGCCAGCAGCGTAGATGGGGGAACGGCCACCGGGGAGCTGTTTTTT.

This sequence joins TRBV5-1 and TRBJ2-3, with D possibly being TRBD1 (6 bases). The V gene's germline CDR1 is SGHRS and CDR2 YFSETQ. The CDR3 is made up of 13 amino acids. With 4 bases removed from V and 4 bases from J, the gap between germline ends came to 10 bases. DNA for the CDR3: TGCGCCAGCAGCCCACGACAGGCAGATACGCAGTATTTT. Protein sequence: CASSPRQADTQYF.

Here the CDR3 DNA reads TGCGCCAGCACCATAGCGACCTCCAGGGAACAGACCCAGTACTTC. This translates into CASTIATSREQTQYF. This chain connects TRBV5-1 to TRBJ2-5, with D possibly called TRBD1 or TRBD2 (5 bases each). The CDR3 runs to 15 residues. Germline V gene data show CDR1 as SGHRS and CDR2 as YFSETQ. Trimming removed 6 bases from V and 6 bases from J, with 21 bases in between.

The V gene is TRBV7-2, the J gene TRBJ2-1, with 9 bases fitting TRBD2. V shed 2 bases and J 9 bases; nucleotides not matched to a gene: 11. The CDR3 covers 16 residues. Germline CDR1 SGHTA, CDR2 FQGNSA. The DNA for the CDR3 is TGTGCCAGCAGCTTACAGAGTTTAGCGGGAGTAGGTGAGCAGTTCTTC. It yields the protein CASSLQSLAGVGEQFF.

The V gene is TRBV10-1, the J gene TRBJ2-2; maybe TRBD1 (5 bases). Germline loops: CDR1 WNHNN, CDR2 SYGVQD (reference sequence). Trimming took off 5 bases at V and 0 bases at J, with 10 bases between the two ends. The CDR3 is 15 residues long. CDR3 in DNA: TGCGCCAGCAGTAAGACAGAGCCGAACACCGGGGAGCTGTTTTTT. The encoded protein is CASSKTEPNTGELFF.

This rearrangement joins TRBV28 to TRBJ2-7; TRBD2 matches at 7 bases. J was trimmed by 3 bases and V by 8 bases; bases with no gene match: 13. There are 15 residues in the CDR3. Germline-derived CDR1 and CDR2 are MDHEN and SYDVKM. The CDR3 DNA is TGTGCCAGCCTTCCGGTCGAGTCGGGAGGCTACGAGCAGTACTTC. This codes for CASLPVESGGYEQYF.

This clone showed up just once. This chain links TRBV10-3 with TRBJ2-2; 10 bases are a match to TRBD2. After removal of 4 bases from V and 3 bases from J, the junction contained 2 bases not matched to a gene. The V gene's germline CDR1 is ENHRY and CDR2 SYGVKD. The CDR3 loop spans 15 amino acids. The CDR3 DNA sequence: TGTGCCATCAGTGCAGCGGGAGGGCACACCGGGGAGCTGTTTTTT. This translates into CAISAAGGHTGELFF.

The chain recombines TRBV5-1 with TRBJ2-7; either TRBD1 or TRBD2 may supply D (6 bases each). This CDR3 contains 15 residues. Trimming cost V 4 bases and J 7 bases, with 21 bases left between them. Germline CDR1 is SGHRS and CDR2 is YFSETQ. For the CDR3, the DNA is TGCGCCAGCAGCCCTAGGGAAGGGGGGACGGGTGAGCAGTACTTC. Its protein is CASSPREGGTGEQYF.

This clone was detected only once. This chain uses TRBV29-1 with TRBJ1-3; unclear D gene. The CDR3 sequence is 11 residues long. Germline CDR1 reads SQVTM; CDR2 reads ANQGSEA. Trimming took 0 bases from V and 4 from J, leaving 1 base between them. CDR3 nucleotide sequence: TGCAGCGTTGAAGAAGGAAACACCATATATTTT. Its protein product is CSVEEGNTIYF.

The rearrangement links TRBV3-1 (or the pseudogene TRBV3-2) to TRBJ2-1, with D tentatively TRBD1 (6 bases). The V end was cut by 2 bases, the J end by 5 bases, with 13 bases between. This CDR3 comprises 15 residues. CDR1 and CDR2 from the germline V gene are LGHDT and YNNKEL (reference sequence). CDR3 loop: CASSQPWTADNEQFF. For the CDR3, the DNA is TGTGCCAGCAGCCAACCTTGGACAGCCGACAATGAGCAGTTCTTC.

To note about this clone: Other DNA sequences in this sample translate to the same CDR3. This rearrangement joins TRBV2 to TRBJ1-5, with D possibly TRBD1 on 6 matching bases. This CDR3 region has 14 residues. Germline CDR1 reads SNHLY; CDR2 reads FYNNEI. V was shortened by 4 bases and J by 7 bases, with 14 bases between the two germline ends. CDR3 DNA sequence: TGTGCCAGCAGTGTGAACAGGGTGGGCCAGCCCCAGCATTTT. Amino acids: CASSVNRVGQPQHF.

The chain carries TRBV4-3 and TRBJ1-3; D ambiguous. Germline V lookup: CDR1 LGHNA, CDR2 YSLEER. The V end was cut by 1 base, the J end by 4 bases, with 14 bases between. The CDR3 length is 16 residues. CDR3 nucleotide sequence: TGCGCCAGCAGCCAAGGACGGCGGACTGAGGGAAACACCATATATTTT. This translates into CASSQGRRTEGNTIYF.

The chain combines TRBV10-3 with TRBJ1-1; 7 bases fit TRBD1. The junction had 14 bases not matched to a gene; V was cut back by 6 bases and J by 4 bases. CDR3 length: 16 amino acids. Per germline, CDR1 ENHRY and CDR2 SYGVKD. The CDR3 nucleotides are TGTGCCATCAGCATAATCCCCACAGGGGACGGCACTGAAGCTTTCTTT. Translation gives CAISIIPTGDGTEAFF.

V usage is TRBV7-9 and J usage is TRBJ2-3; 7 nucleotides match TRBD1. V shed 0 bases, J shed 2 bases, and the junction held 8 bases outside the gene matches. There are 17 residues in the CDR3. The germline CDR1 and CDR2 sequences are SEHNR and FQNEAQ (reference sequence). CDR3 residues: CASSLALGRGTTDTQYF. The CDR3 DNA sequence: TGTGCCAGCAGCTTAGCGTTAGGCAGGGGGACCACAGATACGCAGTATTTT. The entire variable domain, with the rest obtained from reference TRBV7-9 and TRBJ2-3, is as follows: DTGVSQNPRHKITKRGQNVTFRCDPISEHNRLYWYRQTLGQGPEFLTYFQNEAQLEKSRLLSDRFSAERPKGSFSTLEIQRTEQGDSAMYLCASSLALGRGTTDTQYFGPGTRLTVL.

The rearrangement links TRBV28 to TRBJ1-4, with 7 bases aligning to TRBD1. Germline V CDR1 and CDR2: MDHEN, SYDVKM. V was pared by 4 bases and J by 2 bases, with 10 bases of the junction left unmatched. The CDR3 loop spans 17 amino acids. CDR3: CASSWRQGVFTNEKLFF. In DNA form, the CDR3 reads TGTGCCAGCAGTTGGCGGCAGGGGGTCTTTACTAATGAAAAACTGTTTTTT.

J is TRBJ2-7 and V is TRBV7-9, with no clear D. Trimming stripped 4 bases from V and 6 bases from J, with 13 bases between. The CDR3 sequence is 13 residues long. The germline V gene encodes CDR1 SEHNR and CDR2 FQNEAQ (reference sequence). DNA for the CDR3: TGTGCCAGCAGCTCACCTCTAAGAGGCGAGCAGTACTTC. Residues: CASSSPLRGEQYF.

The V gene is TRBV5-4, the J gene TRBJ2-1, with 9 nucleotides matching TRBD2. CDR3 length: 13 amino acids. Germline V gives CDR1 SGHNT, CDR2 YYREEE (reference sequence). V trimming: 7 bases; J trimming: 9 bases; junction bases outside the gene matches: 8. The CDR3 loop reads CASELAGAVEQFF. CDR3 bases: TGTGCCAGCGAATTAGCGGGAGCGGTTGAGCAGTTCTTC.

The V call is TRBV29-1, the J call TRBJ2-7; 10 nucleotides agree with TRBD1. The CDR3 consists of 14 residues. Losses at the gene ends were 4 bases for V and 6 bases for J; bases not matched to a gene: 9. Per the germline V gene, CDR1 is SQVTM and CDR2 is ANQGSEA. The CDR3 reads CSVGAGTGVGEQYF. The DNA of the CDR3 is TGCAGCGTTGGCGCCGGGACAGGGGTTGGCGAGCAGTACTTC.

The V and J genes are TRBV7-9 and TRBJ2-7; weak D call: TRBD1 (6 bases). The CDR3 is 14 residues long. Germline CDR1 is SEHNR and CDR2 is FQNEAQ (reference sequence). V was pared by 8 bases and J by 5 bases, with 19 bases between. The CDR3, as DNA: TGTGCCAGCTCGGCCGGGACATCCCCCCACGAGCAGTACTTC. Amino acids: CASSAGTSPHEQYF. Combining the CDR3 with reference TRBV7-9 and TRBJ2-7 gives the whole variable domain DTGVSQNPRHKITKRGQNVTFRCDPISEHNRLYWYRQTLGQGPEFLTYFQNEAQLEKSRLLSDRFSAERPKGSFSTLEIQRTEQGDSAMYLCASSAGTSPHEQYFGPGTRLTVT.

The chain recombines TRBV4-2 with TRBJ1-2; possible D gene TRBD1, 6 bases. The CDR3 consists of 16 residues. Germline lookup yields CDR1 LGHNA and CDR2 YNFKEQ. V lost 0 bases and J lost 8, with 19 bases in between. CDR3 loop: CASSQDLYNRVRGYTF. The DNA of the CDR3 is TGTGCCAGCAGCCAAGATCTCTACAACAGGGTGAGGGGCTACACCTTC.

The J gene is TRBJ1-2, the V gene TRBV2, with D perhaps TRBD1 (6 bases). The CDR3 is made up of 13 amino acids. Germline-derived CDR1 and CDR2 are SNHLY and FYNNEI. Trimming removed 3 bases at V and 2 bases at J, with 7 bases between. Here the CDR3 DNA reads TGTGCCAGCAGTGATGACAGGAACTATGGCTACACCTTC. Residues: CASSDDRNYGYTF.

V gene TRBV6-5 combines with J gene TRBJ1-1; D is unresolved. The CDR3 extends over 13 amino acids. Germline V gene data show CDR1 as MNHEY and CDR2 as SVGAGI. V was trimmed by 7 bases and J by 8 bases, leaving 17 bases between them. Here the CDR3 DNA reads TGTGCCAGCACCCCCAGGCGGTGGAAAGAAGCTTTCTTT. Protein: CASTPRRWKEAFF.

V is TRBV6-5 and J is TRBJ1-5; D perhaps matches TRBD1 (6 bases). There are 14 residues in the CDR3. Trimming stripped 5 bases from V and 3 bases from J, with 11 bases between. CDR1 is MNHEY, CDR2 SVGAGI, per germline. The CDR3 loop reads CASSLRGDNQPQHF. CDR3 sequence (DNA): TGTGCCAGCAGTCTGAGGGGGGACAATCAGCCCCAGCATTTT.

The chain employs TRBV24-1 and TRBJ2-1, with TRBD1 identical over 11 bases. This CDR3 region has 16 residues. J gave up 10 bases and V 5 bases, and 12 bases lay outside the gene matches. From germline, CDR1 is KGHDR and CDR2 SFDVKD. DNA for the CDR3: TGTGCCACCAGTGGCCTAGGGACAGGGGGACTTTTCGAGCAGTTCTTC. Protein product: CATSGLGTGGLFEQFF.